This TCR beta chain was sequenced in a study of OX40 agonist ivuxolimab in advanced cancers. Study details: Partial responses occurred in three patients (one hepatocellular carcinoma, two cutaneous melanoma).

This clone was seen a single time. This specimen includes other DNA sequences encoding the same CDR3. Repertoires were generated with immunoSEQ multiplex PCR, while TCRdb's copy carries only in-frame clones and drops some. This table holds approximately 90,000 clones, under 95% found once. Blood sampling took place at baseline, cycle 4 day 1, and cycle 7 day 1. Trimming took 1 base from V and 10 from J, leaving 16 bases between them. This CDR3 comprises 14 residues. In germline, CDR1 is MGHRA, CDR2 YSYEKL. The chain is built from TRBV4-1 and TRBJ1-1; D gene ambiguous. This clonotype was sampled from an adult with an advanced solid tumor such as melanoma, head and neck, liver or kidney cancer. The sequenced sample was CD4+ or CD8+ T cells sorted from blood, obtained in a trial of the OX40 agonist ivuxolimab. DNA for the CDR3: TGCGCCAGCAGCCAAGTGGCAGGAGGCAGTCCAGCTTTCTTT. Amino acid sequence: CASSQVAGGSPAFF.